Below are 10 T cell receptor beta chains sequenced from a single sample in a study of CD8 T cells in Susac syndrome. Random hexamers were used to reverse transcribe roughly 0.5 to 1 ug of RNA. TCRdb used MiXCR to reprocess the immunoSEQ multiplex PCR reads, holding one entry per CDR3 protein. Among 170,000 or so distinct CDR3 sequences listed, around 93% were seen once. Sequenced: CD4+ T cells from PBMCs. These receptors originate from a human donor with multiple sclerosis.

The chain combines TRBV20-1 with TRBJ2-1; TRBD2 matches 7 bases. J lost 9 bases, V lost 6 bases, and 11 bases had no gene match. The CDR3 is made up of 13 amino acids. The germline V gene encodes CDR1 DFQATT and CDR2 SNEGSKA (reference sequence). The CDR3 nucleotides are TGCAGTGCAGCTGGGACCCCGGGGGGTGAGCAGTTCTTC. Its protein is CSAAGTPGGEQFF.

The rearrangement links TRBV20-1 to TRBJ1-1; D not resolved. Germline assignment: CDR1 DFQATT and CDR2 SNEGSKA (reference sequence). The V end lost 2 bases, the J end lost 1 base, and 5 bases lay between the germline ends. CDR3 length equals 12 residues. The CDR3: CSARRGNTEAFF. DNA of the CDR3: TGCAGTGCTAGAAGAGGGAACACTGAAGCTTTCTTT.

V is TRBV30 and J is TRBJ1-2; 7 bases agree with TRBD1. The CDR3 contains 13 residues. The junction had 3 bases not matched to a gene; V was cut back by 4 bases and J by 1 base. Per the germline V gene, CDR1 is GTSNPN and CDR2 is SVGIG (reference sequence). The DNA for the CDR3 is TGTGCCTGGAAGGACAGGAATAACTATGGCTACACCTTC. It encodes CAWKDRNNYGYTF.

This clonotype showed up just a few times. V gene TRBV18 combines with J gene TRBJ2-7; 7 bases match TRBD1. This CDR3 region has 16 residues. Germline CDR1 and CDR2: KGHSH and LQKENI. V lost 4 bases and J lost 0; bases outside the gene matches: 9. The CDR3: CASSRSGTAGSYEQYF. Written as DNA, the CDR3 is TGTGCCAGCTCACGATCCGGGACAGCTGGCTCCTACGAGCAGTACTTC.

This clonotype was detected once. J is TRBJ1-1 and V is TRBV2; 7 bases map to TRBD1. This CDR3 is 14 amino acids long. Germline trimming cut 6 bases from V and 5 bases from J; bases unmatched to any gene: 9. Per the germline V gene, CDR1 is SNHLY and CDR2 is FYNNEI. Written as DNA, the CDR3 is TGTGCCAGCAGGAAATTACAGGGGACTACTGAAGCTTTCTTT. It codes for CASRKLQGTTEAFF.

V and J are TRBV3-1 and TRBJ1-1; D is unclear. V lost 2 bases, J lost 3 bases, and 10 bases lay in between. Germline V lookup: CDR1 LGHDT, CDR2 YNNKEL (reference sequence). This CDR3 contains 14 residues. This chain's CDR3 is CASSQSGSDTEAFF. The CDR3 coding sequence is TGTGCCAGCAGCCAATCTGGGTCGGACACTGAAGCTTTCTTT.

This clonotype was found once. The gene calls are TRBV5-1 and TRBJ2-5, with D perhaps TRBD1 (6 bases). Between the trimmed V and J ends, which lost 4 bases and 1 base, there was a span of 14 bases. CDR3 length equals 15 residues. Germline CDR1 is SGHRS and CDR2 is YFSETQ. The CDR3 loop is CASSPARGFQETQYF. The CDR3, as DNA: TGCGCCAGCAGCCCAGCAAGGGGGTTCCAAGAGACCCAGTACTTC.

This rearrangement joins TRBV20-1 to TRBJ1-5; weak D call: TRBD1 (6 bases). CDR1 and CDR2 (germline): DFQATT, SNEGSKA (reference sequence). The CDR3 is 19 amino acids. Trimming pared 0 bases from V and 2 bases from J, leaving 23 bases between. The CDR3 coding sequence is TGCAGTGCTAGAGATGGTACTCTACAGGGCTCAGGAGGCAATCAGCCCCAGCATTTT. This encodes CSARDGTLQGSGGNQPQHF.

The chain is built from TRBV12-3 or TRBV12-4 and TRBJ1-1; 9 bases are a match to TRBD1. This CDR3 comprises 15 residues. The ends lost 7 bases at V and 4 bases at J; junction bases unmatched: 10. The CDR3 DNA is TGTGCCAGCACGCGCCGGGACAGGGTATTCACTGAAGCTTTCTTT. It specifies CASTRRDRVFTEAFF.

The chain is built from TRBV6-2 or TRBV6-3 and TRBJ2-7; 10 nucleotides line up with TRBD2. There are 17 residues in the CDR3. Germline V gene sequence: CDR1 MNHEY, CDR2 SVGEGT. V dropped 2 bases and J dropped 3; count of bases not matched to a gene: 10. CDR3 residues: CASSYRAGGPSDYEQYF. The CDR3 DNA is TGTGCCAGCAGTTACAGAGCGGGAGGGCCCTCTGACTACGAGCAGTACTTC.